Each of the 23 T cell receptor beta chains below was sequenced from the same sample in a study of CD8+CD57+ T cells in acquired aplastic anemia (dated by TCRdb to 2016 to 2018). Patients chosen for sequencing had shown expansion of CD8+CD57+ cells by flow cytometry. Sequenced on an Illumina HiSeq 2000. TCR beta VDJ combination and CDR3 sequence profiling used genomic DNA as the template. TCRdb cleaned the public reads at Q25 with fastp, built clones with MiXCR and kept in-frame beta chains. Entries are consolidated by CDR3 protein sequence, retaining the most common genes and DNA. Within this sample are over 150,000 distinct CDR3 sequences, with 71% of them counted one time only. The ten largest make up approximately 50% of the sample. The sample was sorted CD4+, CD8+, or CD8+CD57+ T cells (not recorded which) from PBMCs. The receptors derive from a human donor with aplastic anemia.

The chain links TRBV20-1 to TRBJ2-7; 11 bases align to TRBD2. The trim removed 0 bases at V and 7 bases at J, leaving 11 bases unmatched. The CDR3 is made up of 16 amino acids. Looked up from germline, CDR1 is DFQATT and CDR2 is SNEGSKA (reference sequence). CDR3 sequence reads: CSARDLGSGRANEQYF. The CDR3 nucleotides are TGCAGTGCTAGAGATCTAGGTAGCGGGAGGGCCAATGAGCAGTACTTC.

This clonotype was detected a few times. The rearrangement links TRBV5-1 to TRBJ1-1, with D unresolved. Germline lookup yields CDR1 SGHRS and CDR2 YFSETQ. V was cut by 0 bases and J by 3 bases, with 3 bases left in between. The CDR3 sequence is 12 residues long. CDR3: CASSLGDTEAFF. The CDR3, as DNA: TGCGCCAGCAGCTTGGGGGACACTGAAGCTTTCTTT. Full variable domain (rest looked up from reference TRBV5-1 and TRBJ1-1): KAGVTQTPRYLIKTRGQQVTLSCSPISGHRSVSWYQQTPGQGLQFLFEYFSETQRNKGNFPGRFSGRQFSNSRSEMNVSTLELGDSALYLCASSLGDTEAFFGQGTRLTVV.

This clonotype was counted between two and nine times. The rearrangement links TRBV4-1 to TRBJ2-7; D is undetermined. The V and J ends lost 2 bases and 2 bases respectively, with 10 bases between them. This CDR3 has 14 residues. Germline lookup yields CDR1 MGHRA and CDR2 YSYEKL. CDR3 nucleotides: TGCGCCAGCAGCCAACTGCCATACGCCTACGAGCAGTACTTC. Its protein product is CASSQLPYAYEQYF.

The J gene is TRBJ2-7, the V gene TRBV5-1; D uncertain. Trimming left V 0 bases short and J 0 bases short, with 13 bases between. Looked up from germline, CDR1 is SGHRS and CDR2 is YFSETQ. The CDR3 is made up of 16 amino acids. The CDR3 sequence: CASSLVAARFSYEQYF. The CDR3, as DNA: TGCGCCAGCAGCTTGGTAGCAGCGCGTTTCTCCTACGAGCAGTACTTC.

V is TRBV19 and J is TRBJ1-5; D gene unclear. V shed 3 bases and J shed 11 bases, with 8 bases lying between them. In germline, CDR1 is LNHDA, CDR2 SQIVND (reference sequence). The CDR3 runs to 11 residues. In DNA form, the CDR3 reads TGTGCCAGTAGTATGTCGGAGTCCCAGCATTTT. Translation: CASSMSESQHF.

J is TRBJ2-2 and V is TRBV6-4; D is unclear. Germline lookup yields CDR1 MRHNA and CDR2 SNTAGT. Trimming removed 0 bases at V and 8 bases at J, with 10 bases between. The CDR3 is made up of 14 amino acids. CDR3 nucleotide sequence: TGTGCCAGCAGTGACTCAGAGGACGCTGGGGAGCTGTTTTTT. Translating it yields CASSDSEDAGELFF.

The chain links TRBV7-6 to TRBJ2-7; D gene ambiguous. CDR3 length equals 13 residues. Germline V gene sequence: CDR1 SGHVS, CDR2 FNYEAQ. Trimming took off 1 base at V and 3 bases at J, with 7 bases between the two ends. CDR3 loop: CASSLVADYEQYF. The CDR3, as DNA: TGTGCCAGCAGCTTAGTGGCAGACTACGAGCAGTACTTC.

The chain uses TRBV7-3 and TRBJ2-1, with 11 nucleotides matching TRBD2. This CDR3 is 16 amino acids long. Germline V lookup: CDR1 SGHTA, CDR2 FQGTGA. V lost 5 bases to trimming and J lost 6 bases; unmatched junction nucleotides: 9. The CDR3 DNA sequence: TGTGCCAGCAGCAAGCAACTAGCGGGAGCCGGCAATGAGCAGTTCTTC. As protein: CASSKQLAGAGNEQFF. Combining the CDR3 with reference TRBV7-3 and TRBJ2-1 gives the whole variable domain GAGVSQTPSNKVTEKGKYVELRCDPISGHTALYWYRQSLGQGPEFLIYFQGTGAADDSGLPNDRFFAVRPEGSVSTLKIQRTERGDSAVYLCASSKQLAGAGNEQFFGPGTRLTVL.

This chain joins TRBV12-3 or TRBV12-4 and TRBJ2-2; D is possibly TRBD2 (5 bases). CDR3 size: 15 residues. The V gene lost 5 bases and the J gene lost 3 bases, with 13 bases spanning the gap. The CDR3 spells CASSVGGSHTGELFF. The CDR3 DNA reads TGTGCCAGCAGTGTGGGCGGGTCTCACACCGGGGAGCTGTTTTTT.

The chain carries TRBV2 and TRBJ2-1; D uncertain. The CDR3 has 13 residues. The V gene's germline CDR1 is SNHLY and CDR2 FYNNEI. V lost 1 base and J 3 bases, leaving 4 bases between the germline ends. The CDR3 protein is CASSEVVYNEQFF. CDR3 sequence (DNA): TGTGCCAGCAGTGAAGTGGTCTACAATGAGCAGTTCTTC.

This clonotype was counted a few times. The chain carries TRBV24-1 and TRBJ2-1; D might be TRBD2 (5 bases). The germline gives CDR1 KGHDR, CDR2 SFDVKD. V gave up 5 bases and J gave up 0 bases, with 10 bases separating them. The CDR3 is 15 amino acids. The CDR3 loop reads CATSGRASSYNEQFF. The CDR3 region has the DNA TGTGCCACCAGTGGGCGGGCTAGCTCCTACAATGAGCAGTTCTTC.

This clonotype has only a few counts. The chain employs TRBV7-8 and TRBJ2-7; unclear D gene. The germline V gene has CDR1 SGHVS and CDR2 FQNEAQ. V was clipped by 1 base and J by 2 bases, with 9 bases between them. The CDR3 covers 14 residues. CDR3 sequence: CASSLGTNTYEQYF. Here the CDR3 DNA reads TGTGCCAGCAGCTTAGGAACGAATACCTACGAGCAGTACTTC.

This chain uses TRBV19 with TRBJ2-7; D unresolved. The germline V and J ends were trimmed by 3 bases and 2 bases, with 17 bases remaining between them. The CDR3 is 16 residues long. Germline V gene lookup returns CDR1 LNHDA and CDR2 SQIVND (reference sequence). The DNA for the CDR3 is TGTGCCAGTAGTATCAATGCAGCCAAAGGGACCTACGAGCAGTACTTC. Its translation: CASSINAAKGTYEQYF.

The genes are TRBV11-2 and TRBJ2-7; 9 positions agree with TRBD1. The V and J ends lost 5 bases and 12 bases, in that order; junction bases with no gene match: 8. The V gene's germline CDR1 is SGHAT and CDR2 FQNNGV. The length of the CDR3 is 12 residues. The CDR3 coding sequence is TGTGCCAGCAGCCTACGGACAGGGGATAGGTACTTC. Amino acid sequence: CASSLRTGDRYF.

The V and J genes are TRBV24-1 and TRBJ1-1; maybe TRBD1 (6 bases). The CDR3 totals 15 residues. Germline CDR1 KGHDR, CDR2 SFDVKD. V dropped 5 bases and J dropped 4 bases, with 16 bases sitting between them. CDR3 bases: TGTGCCACCAGTGTTCCCCAAACAGGGACCACTGAAGCTTTCTTT. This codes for CATSVPQTGTTEAFF.

CDR3 in amino acids: CASSTGIGLIGYGYTF. As DNA, the CDR3 is TGTGCCAGTAGTACAGGGATAGGTCTAATAGGCTATGGCTACACCTTC. V is TRBV19 and J is TRBJ1-2; possible D gene TRBD1, 5 bases. Germline V lookup: CDR1 LNHDA, CDR2 SQIVND (reference sequence). This CDR3 is built from 16 residues. V lost 4 bases and J lost 4, with 19 bases in between.

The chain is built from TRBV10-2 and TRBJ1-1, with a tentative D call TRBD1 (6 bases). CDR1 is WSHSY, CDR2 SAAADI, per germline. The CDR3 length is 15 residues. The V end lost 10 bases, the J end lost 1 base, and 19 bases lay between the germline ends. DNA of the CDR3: TGCGCCACCGACCACAGGGTTAAACAGAACACTGAAGCTTTCTTT. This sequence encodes CATDHRVKQNTEAFF.

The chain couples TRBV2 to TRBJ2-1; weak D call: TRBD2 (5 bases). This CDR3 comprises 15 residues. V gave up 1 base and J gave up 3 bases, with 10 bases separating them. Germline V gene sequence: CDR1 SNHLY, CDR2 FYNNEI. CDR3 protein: CASSEGLGDYNEQFF. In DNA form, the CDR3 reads TGTGCCAGCAGTGAAGGTCTCGGGGACTACAATGAGCAGTTCTTC.

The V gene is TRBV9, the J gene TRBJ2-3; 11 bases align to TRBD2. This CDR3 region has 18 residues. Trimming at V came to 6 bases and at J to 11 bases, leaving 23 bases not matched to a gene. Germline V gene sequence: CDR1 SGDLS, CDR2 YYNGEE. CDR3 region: CASTGGISGGAQINEQYF. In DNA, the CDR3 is TGTGCCAGCACCGGGGGAATTAGCGGGGGGGCTCAAATAAATGAGCAGTATTTT.

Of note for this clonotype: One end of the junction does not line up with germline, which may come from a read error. CDR3 protein: CARSLVASRETQYF. DNA of the CDR3: TGTGCCAGGAGCTTAGTGGCCAGCAGAGAGACCCAGTACTTC. The rearrangement links TRBV7-2 to TRBJ2-5; no clear D. The CDR3 spans 14 residues. Looked up from germline, CDR1 is SGHTA and CDR2 is FQGNSA.

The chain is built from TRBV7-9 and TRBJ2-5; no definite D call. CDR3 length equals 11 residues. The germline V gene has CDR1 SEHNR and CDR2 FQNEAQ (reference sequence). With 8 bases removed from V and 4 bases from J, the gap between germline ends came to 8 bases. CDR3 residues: CASGPRETQYF. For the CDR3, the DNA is TGTGCCAGCGGACCCCGAGAGACCCAGTACTTC.

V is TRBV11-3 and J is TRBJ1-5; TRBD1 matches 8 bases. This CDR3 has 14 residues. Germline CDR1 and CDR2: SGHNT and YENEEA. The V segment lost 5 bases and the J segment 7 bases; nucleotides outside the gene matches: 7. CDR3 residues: CASSQTGARQPQHF. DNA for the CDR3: TGTGCCAGCAGCCAGACAGGGGCGAGACAGCCCCAGCATTTT.

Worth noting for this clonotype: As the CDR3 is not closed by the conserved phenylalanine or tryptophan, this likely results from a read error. CDR3: CSADLNRGETQYS. The CDR3 nucleotides read TGCAGTGCTGATCTGAACAGGGGAGAGACCCAGTACTCC. The chain recombines TRBV20-1 with TRBJ2-5, with TRBD1 matching over 7 bases. The germline V gene encodes CDR1 DFQATT and CDR2 SNEGSKA (reference sequence). CDR3 length equals 13 residues. V shed 5 bases, J shed 4 bases, and the junction held 7 bases outside the gene matches.